A single sample gave rise to the 13 T cell receptor beta chains below, sequenced in a study of T-cell memory formation after mild COVID-19. TCRdb re-derived calls from the 5' RACE reads in MiXCR, one entry per CDR3 protein. The repertoire includes fewer than 500,000 distinct CDR3 sequences, roughly 23% of them detected once, and 12% sits in the top ten. Sample: PBMCs or a T cell subset sorted from them (not recorded which). Receptors were obtained from an adult woman who had mild COVID-19 (a few samples of this study predate the infection). Cell type and time point are not known.

In its sample, this clonotype was seen a few times. The chain employs TRBV15 and TRBJ2-2; 9 nucleotides agree with TRBD2. After removal of 1 base from V and 5 bases from J, the junction contained 8 bases not matched to a gene. This CDR3 has 17 residues. CDR1 and CDR2 (germline): LNHNV, YYDKDF (reference sequence). The CDR3 bases are TGTGCCACCAGCAGAGGGGGAGTAGCGGGGGTGACCGGGGAGCTGTTTTTT. Translation gives CATSRGGVAGVTGELFF.

The gene calls are TRBV7-2 and TRBJ2-7; 7 bases agree with TRBD1. There are 16 residues in the CDR3. The trim removed 1 base at V and 5 bases at J, leaving 11 bases unmatched. Germline V gene sequence: CDR1 SGHTA, CDR2 FQGNSA. The CDR3: CASSLVGEGAIDEQYF. In DNA, the CDR3 is TGTGCCAGCAGCTTAGTAGGTGAGGGGGCGATTGACGAGCAGTACTTC.

This chain links TRBV9 with TRBJ2-5; 9 bases are a match to TRBD1. Germline V CDR1 and CDR2: SGDLS, YYNGEE. The J segment lost 5 bases and the V segment lost 2 bases, leaving 7 bases of the junction unmatched. This CDR3 is built from 15 residues. This chain's CDR3 is CASSVRGQGGETQYF. DNA of the CDR3: TGTGCCAGCAGCGTCAGGGGACAGGGCGGGGAGACCCAGTACTTC.

Note on this clonotype: This likely comes from a read error, as the CDR3 has no conserved phenylalanine or tryptophan at its end. The limits of the CDR3 on the DNA are not certain, so only TCRdb's listed CDR3 is given. The chain's CDR3 is CASSSRRTETRGR. The V and J genes are TRBV7-9 and TRBJ1-6; the table's D gene call, TRBD1, was not cross checked with the DNA. The CDR3 is 13 amino acids long, termini counted. The germline CDR1 and CDR2 sequences are SEHNR and FQNEAQ (reference sequence).

The table lists this clonotype with a few counts. The chain has TRBV5-1 and TRBJ2-5, with D possibly matching TRBD2 (6 bases). The CDR3 totals 16 residues. The germline CDR1 and CDR2 sequences are SGHRS and YFSETQ. V was pared by 2 bases and J by 4 bases, with 18 bases between. Here the CDR3 DNA reads TGCGCCAGCAGCTTACCACCTCGTGGGGGGACAGAGACCCAGTACTTC. This codes for CASSLPPRGGTETQYF.

The chain links TRBV6-5 to TRBJ2-2, with D perhaps TRBD1 or TRBD2 (5 bases each). The germline V and J ends were trimmed by 2 bases and 4 bases, with 8 bases remaining between them. CDR1 and CDR2 (germline): MNHEY, SVGAGI. This CDR3 has 14 residues. The CDR3, as DNA: TGTGCCAGCAGTTACGGGGGTGGCACCGGGGAGCTGTTTTTT. This gives the protein CASSYGGGTGELFF.

The V call is TRBV3-1, the J call TRBJ1-2; D unresolved. Trimming pared 6 bases from V and 1 base from J, leaving 9 bases between. Germline loops: CDR1 LGHDT, CDR2 YNNKEL (reference sequence). The CDR3 sequence is 13 residues long. CDR3 sequence: CASSRGGNYGYTF. CDR3 nucleotides: TGTGCCAGCAGTCGGGGAGGTAACTATGGCTACACCTTC.

The chain uses TRBV7-2 and TRBJ1-6; D is uncertain. The V gene's germline CDR1 is SGHTA and CDR2 FQGNSA. Trimming pared 6 bases from V and 1 base from J, leaving 19 bases between. The length of the CDR3 is 18 residues. The CDR3 region has the DNA TGTGCCAGCAGAAACAGTACCGGGTACCGGTCCTATAATTCACCCCTCCACTTT. Translation gives CASRNSTGYRSYNSPLHF.

A few counts support this clonotype. The J gene is TRBJ2-6, the V gene TRBV4-1; tentative D call: TRBD2 (6 bases). V lost 4 bases and J 2 bases, leaving 15 bases between the germline ends. The CDR3 sequence is 17 residues long. From germline, CDR1 is MGHRA and CDR2 YSYEKL. The CDR3 nucleotides read TGCGCCAGCAGCCGGCGGGACGGGAGAACTGGGGCCAACGTCCTGACTTTC. Residues: CASSRRDGRTGANVLTF.

V and J are TRBV7-9 and TRBJ2-5; maybe TRBD2 (5 bases). Germline V CDR1 and CDR2: SEHNR, FQNEAQ (reference sequence). The CDR3 runs to 14 residues. V was clipped by 6 bases and J by 2 bases, with 13 bases between them. CDR3 in DNA: TGTGCCAGCAGTTCTCAGCGGCATCAAGAGACCCAGTACTTC. This gives the protein CASSSQRHQETQYF.

This chain joins TRBV28 and TRBJ2-7, with 8 positions matching TRBD1. The junction had 7 bases not matched to a gene; V was cut back by 6 bases and J by 0 bases. Germline loops: CDR1 MDHEN, CDR2 SYDVKM. The CDR3 spans 15 residues. CDR3 DNA: TGTGCCAGCAGGCCCGGGACAGGCTTCTCCTACGAGCAGTACTTC. Encoded protein: CASRPGTGFSYEQYF.

J is TRBJ2-5 and V is TRBV11-2; no reliable D call. Germline CDR1 reads SGHAT; CDR2 reads FQNNGV. This CDR3 region has 12 residues. V dropped 5 bases and J dropped 5 bases, with 9 bases sitting between them. CDR3 amino acids: CASSPYGETQYF. CDR3 nucleotides: TGTGCCAGCAGCCCCTATGGGGAGACCCAGTACTTC.

This chain joins TRBV5-1 and TRBJ2-1, with TRBD2 identical over 7 bases. The CDR3 runs to 16 residues. Germline CDR1 SGHRS, CDR2 YFSETQ. V trimming: 1 base; J trimming: 2 bases; junction bases outside the gene matches: 6. The CDR3 nucleotides read TGCGCCAGCAGCTTGAATGGGGGGGGAGCCTACAATGAGCAGTTCTTC. It translates to CASSLNGGGAYNEQFF. Drawing the rest from reference TRBV5-1 and TRBJ2-1, the complete variable domain is KAGVTQTPRYLIKTRGQQVTLSCSPISGHRSVSWYQQTPGQGLQFLFEYFSETQRNKGNFPGRFSGRQFSNSRSEMNVSTLELGDSALYLCASSLNGGGAYNEQFFGPGTRLTVL.